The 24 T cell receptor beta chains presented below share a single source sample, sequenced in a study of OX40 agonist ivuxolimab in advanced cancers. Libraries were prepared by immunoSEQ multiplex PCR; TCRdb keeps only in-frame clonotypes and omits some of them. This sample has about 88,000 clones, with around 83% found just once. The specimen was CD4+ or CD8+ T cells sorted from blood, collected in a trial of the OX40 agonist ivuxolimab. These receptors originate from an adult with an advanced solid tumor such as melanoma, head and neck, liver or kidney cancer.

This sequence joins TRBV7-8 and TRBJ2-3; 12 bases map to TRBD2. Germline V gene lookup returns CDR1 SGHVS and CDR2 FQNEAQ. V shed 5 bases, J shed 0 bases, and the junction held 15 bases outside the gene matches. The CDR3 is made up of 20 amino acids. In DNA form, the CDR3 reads TGTGCCAGCAGCCATCCTCGAGACTCCGGGACTAGCGGGAGCACAGATACGCAGTATTTT. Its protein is CASSHPRDSGTSGSTDTQYF.

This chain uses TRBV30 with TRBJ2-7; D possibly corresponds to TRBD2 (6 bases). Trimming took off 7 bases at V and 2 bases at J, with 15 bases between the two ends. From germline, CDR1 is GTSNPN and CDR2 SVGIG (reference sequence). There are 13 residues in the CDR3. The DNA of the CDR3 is TGTGCCTATACCCGAAGCGGGCCCTACGAGCAGTACTTC. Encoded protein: CAYTRSGPYEQYF.

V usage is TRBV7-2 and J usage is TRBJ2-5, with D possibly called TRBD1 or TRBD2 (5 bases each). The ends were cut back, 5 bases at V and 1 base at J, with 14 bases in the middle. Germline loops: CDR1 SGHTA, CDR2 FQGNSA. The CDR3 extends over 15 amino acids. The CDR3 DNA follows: TGTGCCAGCAGCAGGGGACCTACATCCCAAGAGACCCAGTACTTC. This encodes CASSRGPTSQETQYF. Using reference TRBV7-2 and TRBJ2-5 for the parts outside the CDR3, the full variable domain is GAGVSQSPSNKVTEKGKDVELRCDPISGHTALYWYRQSLGQGLEFLIYFQGNSAPDKSGLPSDRFSAERTGGSVSTLTIQRTQQEDSAVYLCASSRGPTSQETQYFGPGTRLLVL.

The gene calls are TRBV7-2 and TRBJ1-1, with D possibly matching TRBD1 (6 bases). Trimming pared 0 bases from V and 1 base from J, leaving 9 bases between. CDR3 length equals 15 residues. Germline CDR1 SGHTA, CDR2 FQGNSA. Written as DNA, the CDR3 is TGTGCCAGCAGCTTAGCCACAGGGAAGAACACTGAAGCTTTCTTT. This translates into CASSLATGKNTEAFF.

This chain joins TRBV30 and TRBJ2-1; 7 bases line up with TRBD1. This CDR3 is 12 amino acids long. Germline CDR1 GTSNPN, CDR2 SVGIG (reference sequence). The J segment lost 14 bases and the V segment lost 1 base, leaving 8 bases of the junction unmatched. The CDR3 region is CAWSDSGQQEFF. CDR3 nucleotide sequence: TGTGCCTGGAGTGACTCGGGACAGCAAGAGTTCTTC.

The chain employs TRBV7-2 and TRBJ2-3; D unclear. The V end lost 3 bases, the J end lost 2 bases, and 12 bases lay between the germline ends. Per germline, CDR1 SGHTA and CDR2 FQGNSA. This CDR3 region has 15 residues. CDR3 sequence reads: CASSLVGGPTDTQYF. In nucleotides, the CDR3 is TGTGCCAGCAGCTTGGTTGGCGGTCCCACAGATACGCAGTATTTT.

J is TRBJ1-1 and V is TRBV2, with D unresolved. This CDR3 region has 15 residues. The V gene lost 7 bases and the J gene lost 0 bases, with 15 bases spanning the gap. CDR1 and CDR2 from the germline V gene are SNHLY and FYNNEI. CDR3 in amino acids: CASIPRWALNTEAFF. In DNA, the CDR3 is TGTGCCAGCATACCTCGTTGGGCCCTGAACACTGAAGCTTTCTTT. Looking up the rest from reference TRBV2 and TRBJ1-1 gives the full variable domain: EPEVTQTPSHQVTQMGQEVILRCVPISNHLYFYWYRQILGQKVEFLVSFYNNEISEKSEIFDDQFSVERPDGSNFTLKIRSTKLEDSAMYFCASIPRWALNTEAFFGQGTRLTVV.

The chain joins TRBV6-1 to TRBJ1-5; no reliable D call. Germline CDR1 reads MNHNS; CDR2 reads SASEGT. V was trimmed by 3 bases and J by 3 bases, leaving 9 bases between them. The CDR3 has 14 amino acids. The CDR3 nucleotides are TGTGCCAGCAGTGACGAAAGGATCAATCAGCCCCAGCATTTT. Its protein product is CASSDERINQPQHF.

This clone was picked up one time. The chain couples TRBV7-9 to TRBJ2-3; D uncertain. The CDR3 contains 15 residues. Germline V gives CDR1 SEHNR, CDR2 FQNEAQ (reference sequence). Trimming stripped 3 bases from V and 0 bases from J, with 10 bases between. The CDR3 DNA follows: TGTGCCAGCAGCTTGAGTTCGGGTAGCACAGATACGCAGTATTTT. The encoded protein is CASSLSSGSTDTQYF.

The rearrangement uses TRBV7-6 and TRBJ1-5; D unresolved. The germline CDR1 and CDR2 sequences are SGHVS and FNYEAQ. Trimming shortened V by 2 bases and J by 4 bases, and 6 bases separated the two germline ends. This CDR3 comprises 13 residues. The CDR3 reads CASSLRINQPQHF. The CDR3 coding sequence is TGTGCCAGCAGCTTACGGATAAATCAGCCCCAGCATTTT.

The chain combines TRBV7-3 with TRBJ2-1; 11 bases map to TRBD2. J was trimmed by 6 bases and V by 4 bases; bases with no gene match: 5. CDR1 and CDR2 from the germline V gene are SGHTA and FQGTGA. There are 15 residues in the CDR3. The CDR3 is CASSWDGLAGNEQFF. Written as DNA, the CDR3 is TGTGCCAGCAGCTGGGACGGACTAGCGGGCAATGAGCAGTTCTTC.

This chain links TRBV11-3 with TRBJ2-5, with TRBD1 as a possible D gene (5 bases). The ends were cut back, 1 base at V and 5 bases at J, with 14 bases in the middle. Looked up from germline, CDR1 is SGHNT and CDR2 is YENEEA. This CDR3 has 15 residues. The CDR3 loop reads CASSLARQGIETQYF. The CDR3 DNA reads TGTGCCAGCAGCTTAGCGAGGCAGGGCATTGAGACCCAGTACTTC. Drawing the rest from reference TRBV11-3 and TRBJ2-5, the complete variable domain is EAGVVQSPRYKIIEKKQPVAFWCNPISGHNTLYWYLQNLGQGPELLIRYENEEAVDDSQLPKDRFSAERLKGVDSTLKIQPAELGDSAVYLCASSLARQGIETQYFGPGTRLLVL.

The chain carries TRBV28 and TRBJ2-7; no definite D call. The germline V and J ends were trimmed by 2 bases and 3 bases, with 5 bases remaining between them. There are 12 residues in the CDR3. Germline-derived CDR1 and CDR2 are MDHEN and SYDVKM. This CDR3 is CASSLAFYEQYF. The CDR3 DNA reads TGTGCCAGCAGTTTAGCCTTCTACGAGCAGTACTTC.

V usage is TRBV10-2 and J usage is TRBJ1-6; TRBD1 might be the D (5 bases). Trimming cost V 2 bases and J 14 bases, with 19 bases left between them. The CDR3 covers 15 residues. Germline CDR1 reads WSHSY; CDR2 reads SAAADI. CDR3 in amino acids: CASSERGYGVQSLHF. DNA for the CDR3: TGCGCCAGCAGTGAGAGGGGTTACGGGGTTCAGTCCCTCCACTTT.

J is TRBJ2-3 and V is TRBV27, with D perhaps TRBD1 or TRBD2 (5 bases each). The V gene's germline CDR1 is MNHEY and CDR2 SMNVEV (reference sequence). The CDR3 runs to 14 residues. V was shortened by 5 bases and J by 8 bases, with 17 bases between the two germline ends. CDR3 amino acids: CASSPGTYHGTQYF. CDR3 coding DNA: TGTGCCAGCAGTCCCGGGACGTACCATGGTACGCAGTATTTT.

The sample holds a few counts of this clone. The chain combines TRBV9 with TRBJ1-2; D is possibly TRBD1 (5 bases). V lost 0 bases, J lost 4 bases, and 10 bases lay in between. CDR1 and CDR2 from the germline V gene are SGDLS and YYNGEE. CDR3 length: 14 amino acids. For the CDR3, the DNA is TGTGCCAGCAGCGTAGTTTCCGGGGCCTATGGCTACACCTTC. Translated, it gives CASSVVSGAYGYTF.

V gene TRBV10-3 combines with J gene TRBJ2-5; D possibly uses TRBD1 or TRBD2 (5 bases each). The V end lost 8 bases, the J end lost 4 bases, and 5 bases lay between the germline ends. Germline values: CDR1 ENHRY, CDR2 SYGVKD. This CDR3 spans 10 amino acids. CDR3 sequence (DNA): TGTGCCATCGGGGGAGAGACCCAGTACTTC. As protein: CAIGGETQYF.

This chain's CDR3 is CASSGSPYNEQFF. The CDR3 DNA reads as TGTGCCAGTTCAGGATCCCCGTACAATGAGCAGTTCTTC. The chain carries TRBV19 and TRBJ2-1; D call uncertain. V was shortened by 8 bases and J by 4 bases, with 12 bases between the two germline ends. The CDR3 has 13 residues. Germline V lookup: CDR1 LNHDA, CDR2 SQIVND (reference sequence).

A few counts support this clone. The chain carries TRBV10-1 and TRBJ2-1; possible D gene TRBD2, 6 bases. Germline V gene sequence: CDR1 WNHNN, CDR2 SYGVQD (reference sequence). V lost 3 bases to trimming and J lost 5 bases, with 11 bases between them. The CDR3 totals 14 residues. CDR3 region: CASSDWRDNNEQFF. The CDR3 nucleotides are TGCGCCAGCAGTGACTGGCGGGATAACAATGAGCAGTTCTTC.

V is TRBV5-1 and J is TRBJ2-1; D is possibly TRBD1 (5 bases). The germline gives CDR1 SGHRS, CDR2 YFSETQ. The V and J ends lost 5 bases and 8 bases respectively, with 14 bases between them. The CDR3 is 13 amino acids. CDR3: CASSQGTSDEQFF. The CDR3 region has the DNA TGCGCCAGCAGTCAGGGTACTTCGGATGAGCAGTTCTTC.

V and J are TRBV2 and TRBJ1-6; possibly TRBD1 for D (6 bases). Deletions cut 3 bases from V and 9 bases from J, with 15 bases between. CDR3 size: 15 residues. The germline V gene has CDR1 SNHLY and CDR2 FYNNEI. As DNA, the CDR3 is TGTGCCAGCAGTGAGTACAGGGTTCATGGTTCACCCCTCCACTTT. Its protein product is CASSEYRVHGSPLHF.

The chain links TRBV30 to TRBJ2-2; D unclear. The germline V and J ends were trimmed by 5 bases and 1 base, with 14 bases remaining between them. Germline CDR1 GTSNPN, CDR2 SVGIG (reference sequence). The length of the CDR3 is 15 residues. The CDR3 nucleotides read TGTGCCTGGGGACGTCAGGACGAGAACACCGGGGAGCTGTTTTTT. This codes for CAWGRQDENTGELFF.

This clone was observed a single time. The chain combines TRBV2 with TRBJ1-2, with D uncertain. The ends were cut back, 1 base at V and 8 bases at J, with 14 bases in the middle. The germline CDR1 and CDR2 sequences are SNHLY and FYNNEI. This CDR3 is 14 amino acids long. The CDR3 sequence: CASSEGPRTSGYTF. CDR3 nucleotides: TGTGCCAGCAGTGAAGGTCCGAGGACGTCAGGCTACACCTTC. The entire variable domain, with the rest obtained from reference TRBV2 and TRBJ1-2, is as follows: EPEVTQTPSHQVTQMGQEVILRCVPISNHLYFYWYRQILGQKVEFLVSFYNNEISEKSEIFDDQFSVERPDGSNFTLKIRSTKLEDSAMYFCASSEGPRTSGYTFGSGTRLTVV.

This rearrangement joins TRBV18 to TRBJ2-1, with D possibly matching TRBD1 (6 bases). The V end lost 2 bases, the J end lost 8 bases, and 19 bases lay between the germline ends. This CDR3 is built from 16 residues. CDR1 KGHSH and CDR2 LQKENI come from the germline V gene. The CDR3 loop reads CASSPNRDVALDEQFF. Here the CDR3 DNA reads TGTGCCAGCTCACCAAACAGGGATGTAGCGTTGGATGAGCAGTTCTTC. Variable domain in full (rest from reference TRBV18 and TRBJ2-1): NAGVMQNPRHLVRRRGQEARLRCSPMKGHSHVYWYRQLPEEGLKFMVYLQKENIIDESGMPKERFSAEFPKEGPSILRIQQVVRGDSAAYFCASSPNRDVALDEQFFGPGTRLTVL.